This T cell receptor beta chain was observed in a study of identical twins. The ends were cut back, 4 bases at V and 5 bases at J, with 12 bases in the middle. This CDR3 is 13 amino acids long. TCRdb reprocessed the 5' RACE reads via MiXCR and lists one record per CDR3 protein. The sample has fewer than 550,000 distinct CDR3 sequences; roughly an eighth are singletons. Another study also made use of these data, one on yellow fever vaccine responses in identical twins.

Sequenced: CD4+ T cells sorted from blood. The sequence was collected from a woman younger than 35 in good health. The chain is built from TRBV12-3 or TRBV12-4 and TRBJ2-7; a possible D gene is TRBD2 (5 bases). The CDR3: CASSYTGKHEQYF. CDR3 bases: TGTGCCAGCAGTTATACCGGGAAACACGAGCAGTACTTC.